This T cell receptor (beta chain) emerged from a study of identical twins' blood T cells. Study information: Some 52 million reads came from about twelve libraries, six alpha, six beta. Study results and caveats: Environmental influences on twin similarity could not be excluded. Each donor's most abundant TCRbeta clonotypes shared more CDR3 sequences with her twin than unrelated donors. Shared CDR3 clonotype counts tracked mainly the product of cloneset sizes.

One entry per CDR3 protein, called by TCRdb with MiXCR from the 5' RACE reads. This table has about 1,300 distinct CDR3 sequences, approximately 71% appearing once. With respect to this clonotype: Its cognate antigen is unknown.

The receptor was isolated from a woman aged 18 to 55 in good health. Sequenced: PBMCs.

CDR3 nucleotide sequence: TGTGCCAGCAGTTACCGGGGGGTGGATGGCTACACCTTC. Its protein product is CASSYRGVDGYTF. This chain joins TRBV6-2 or TRBV6-3 and TRBJ1-2, with D possibly being TRBD1 (5 bases). The germline V and J ends were trimmed by 2 bases and 6 bases, with 10 bases remaining between them. In germline, CDR1 is MNHEY, CDR2 SVGEGT. The CDR3 contains 13 residues.